Detailed here is one T cell receptor (beta chain). Its antigen is unidentified. The CDR3 is 14 amino acids. Trimming took 6 bases from V and 0 from J, leaving 12 bases between them. CDR1 and CDR2 (germline): DFQATT, SNEGSKA (reference sequence). This sample stems from a study of T cell repertoires in cytomegalovirus infection. The overall study: TCR beta signatures that were public indicated CMV infection and matching HLA type.

TCRdb re-called the reads through MiXCR, storing one row per CDR3 protein. Altogether about 180,000 distinct CDR3 sequences are present, about a fifth being singletons, with the ten largest covering roughly 25%. General study findings and limits: Cumulative public TCR beta family frequency identified carriers of CMV plus the relevant HLA. Clonotypes of TCR beta that were HLA-C-restricted and CMV-specific dominated the ex vivo response.

The TCR comes from a human donor in good health (CMV status not recorded). Some clones in this sample may be carry-over from other donors' samples. Sequencing used CD8+ T cells from cultured PBMCs, obtained from culture after CMV antigen stimulation. The chain employs TRBV20-1 and TRBJ2-1; D not resolved. In DNA form, the CDR3 reads TGCAGTGCAGGACCGTCAAGCTCCTACAATGAGCAGTTCTTC. Translating it yields CSAGPSSSYNEQFF.